This TCR beta chain was identified during a study of T cells in Graves' hyperthyroidism and ophthalmopathy. The V gene end was trimmed by 4 bases and the J gene end by 2 bases; junction bases not matched to a gene: 9. Germline-derived CDR1 and CDR2 are SGHDT and YYEEEE. The CDR3 sequence is 16 residues long. The study's findings and limits: A model of 13 V-J pairs discriminated ophthalmopathy from stable hyperthyroidism.

About this clonotype: Its antigen is undetermined.

Orbital computed tomography, thyroid ultrasound, serum thyroxine and TRAb, and clinical symptoms together informed the diagnoses. The CDR3 regions of TCR beta were amplified from RNA transcripts. Using the HTBI primer set, a first-round RT-PCR was run on the TCR CDR3. MiXCR, run by TCRdb on the multiplex PCR reads, gives a single entry per CDR3 protein. This table holds some 400,000 distinct CDR3 sequences, approximately 12% found once. Sequencing was done on a sample of blood. The source is a man aged 30 to 45 with Graves' hyperthyroidism that later progressed to Graves' ophthalmopathy. The chain combines TRBV5-6 with TRBJ2-1; 7 bases map to TRBD2. CDR3 nucleotide sequence: TGTGCCAGCAGCCCCCTCGGGACTAACCCCTACAATGAGCAGTTCTTC. Its protein product is CASSPLGTNPYNEQFF.